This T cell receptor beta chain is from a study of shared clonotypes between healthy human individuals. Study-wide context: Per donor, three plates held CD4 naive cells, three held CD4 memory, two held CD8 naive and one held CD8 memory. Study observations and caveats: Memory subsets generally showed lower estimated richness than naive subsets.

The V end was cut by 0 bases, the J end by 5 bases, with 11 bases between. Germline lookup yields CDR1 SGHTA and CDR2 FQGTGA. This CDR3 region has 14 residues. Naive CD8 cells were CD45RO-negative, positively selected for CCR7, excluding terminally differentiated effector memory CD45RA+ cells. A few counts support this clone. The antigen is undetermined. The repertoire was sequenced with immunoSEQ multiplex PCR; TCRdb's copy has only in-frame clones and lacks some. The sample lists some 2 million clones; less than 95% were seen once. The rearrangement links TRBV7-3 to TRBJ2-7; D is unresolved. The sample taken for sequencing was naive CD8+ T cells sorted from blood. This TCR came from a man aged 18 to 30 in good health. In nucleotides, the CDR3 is TGTGCCAGCAGCTTAACTGTGGGTCTCAACGAGCAGTACTTC. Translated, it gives CASSLTVGLNEQYF.